This entry features one T cell receptor (beta chain) sequence. Its antigen is not identified. Looked up from germline, CDR1 is MNHEY and CDR2 is SVGAGI. The length of the CDR3 is 14 residues. The V and J ends lost 3 bases and 4 bases respectively, with 13 bases between them. Clones were read by immunoSEQ multiplex PCR, and TCRdb kept only the in-frame ones, dropping some. Of about 2 million clones in the sample, 85% to 95% were seen once. Healthy and HIV-negative, the adult donors had no recent acute infections or vaccinations. Among the donors, all were Caucasian adults who lived in Nashville, Tennessee. This record belongs to a study of shared clonotypes between healthy human individuals. Study summary: Aged 18 to 49, the donors were a couple of women and a few men. General study results and limits: Generally, estimated richness proved larger in naive subsets than it did in memory subsets.

The sample was naive CD4+ T cells sorted from blood. Subset specified: CD45RA+ positively selected. The chain joins TRBV6-5 to TRBJ2-7; D might be TRBD1 or TRBD2, each matching 6 bases. The receptor was derived from a man between 18 and 29 years old in good health. The CDR3 loop reads CASSYHRGPYEQYF. CDR3 DNA: TGTGCCAGCAGTTATCATCGGGGGCCGTACGAGCAGTACTTC.